A selection of T cell receptor beta chains follows, all from one sample in a study of OX40 agonist ivuxolimab in advanced cancers. Profiled with immunoSEQ multiplex PCR; TCRdb holds only in-frame clones, not every one. The table shows some 86,000 clones, with around 83% occurring only once. The specimen comprised CD4+ or CD8+ T cells sorted from blood, sampled in a trial of the OX40 agonist ivuxolimab. The source of these receptors is an adult with an advanced solid tumor such as melanoma, head and neck, liver or kidney cancer. The CDR3 runs from the conserved cysteine through the conserved F or W. The order of the fields is D gene, V gene, clone size, J gene, CDR3 DNA, CDR3 protein. The D gene is left open where the match is weak. Size is omitted from some rows. Given values are once, few, many or a class for expanded clones.

d_call: .; v_call: TRBV18; clone_size: .; j_call: TRBJ2-7; cdr3_nt: TGTGCCAGCTCAGAAATGAACGAGCAGTACTTC; cdr3_aa: CASSEMNEQYF
d_call: .; v_call: TRBV5-4; clone_size: .; j_call: TRBJ2-5; cdr3_nt: TGTGCCAGCAGCTTCCGAGAGACCCAGTACTTC; cdr3_aa: CASSFRETQYF
d_call: .; v_call: TRBV11-1; clone_size: .; j_call: TRBJ2-1; cdr3_nt: TGTGCCAGCAGCTCTCGCGGGCAGGGAGATGAGCAGTTCTTC; cdr3_aa: CASSSRGQGDEQFF
d_call: .; v_call: TRBV11-2; clone_size: .; j_call: TRBJ1-5; cdr3_nt: TGTGCCAGCAGCGGGGACTATCAGCCCCAGCATTTT; cdr3_aa: CASSGDYQPQHF
d_call: .; v_call: TRBV7-9; clone_size: .; j_call: TRBJ1-2; cdr3_nt: TGTGCCAGCAGCTTAGACTCCTATGGCTACACCTTC; cdr3_aa: CASSLDSYGYTF
d_call: .; v_call: TRBV27; clone_size: .; j_call: TRBJ2-7; cdr3_nt: TGTGCCAGCAGTCCTGACAGGTACGAGCAGTACTTC; cdr3_aa: CASSPDRYEQYF
d_call: .; v_call: TRBV27; clone_size: .; j_call: TRBJ2-1; cdr3_nt: TGTGCCAGCAGTTTTCCGGGTAATGAGCAGTTCTTC; cdr3_aa: CASSFPGNEQFF
d_call: .; v_call: TRBV19; clone_size: .; j_call: TRBJ1-2; cdr3_nt: TGTGCCAGTAGTATGGGGATCCGGGTGGGCTACACCTTC; cdr3_aa: CASSMGIRVGYTF
d_call: .; v_call: TRBV4-3; clone_size: .; j_call: TRBJ2-5; cdr3_nt: TGCGCCAGCAGCCAAGATTGGAGGTACCAAGAGACCCAGTACTTC; cdr3_aa: CASSQDWRYQETQYF
d_call: .; v_call: TRBV19; clone_size: .; j_call: TRBJ1-4; cdr3_nt: TGTGCCAGTAGCAAGGCTAAGACTGGACTGGGTGGAAAACTGTTTTTT; cdr3_aa: CASSKAKTGLGGKLFF
d_call: TRBD1; v_call: TRBV2; clone_size: .; j_call: TRBJ1-2; cdr3_nt: TGTGCCAGCAGTGTAGGACAGGCCCTTAACTATGGCTACACCTTC; cdr3_aa: CASSVGQALNYGYTF
d_call: .; v_call: TRBV5-1; clone_size: few; j_call: TRBJ2-7; cdr3_nt: TGCGCCAGCAGCTTGGTCCCCGGTTACGAGCAGTACTTC; cdr3_aa: CASSLVPGYEQYF
d_call: .; v_call: TRBV4-3; clone_size: .; j_call: TRBJ2-2; cdr3_nt: TGCGCCAGCAGCCAATATCAGGGGCACGGGGAGCTGTTTTTT; cdr3_aa: CASSQYQGHGELFF
d_call: .; v_call: TRBV7-2; clone_size: .; j_call: TRBJ1-5; cdr3_nt: TGTGCCAGCAGCTTAGAGGAGGGGCAGCCCCAGCATTTT; cdr3_aa: CASSLEEGQPQHF
d_call: .; v_call: TRBV10-3; clone_size: .; j_call: TRBJ2-5; cdr3_nt: TGTGCCATCGGGCAGGGATTACAAGAGACCCAGTACTTC; cdr3_aa: CAIGQGLQETQYF
d_call: .; v_call: TRBV5-4; clone_size: once; j_call: TRBJ1-2; cdr3_nt: TGTGCCAGCAGCACGCGGGGGGGTGACTATGGCTACACCTTC; cdr3_aa: CASSTRGGDYGYTF
d_call: .; v_call: TRBV5-3; clone_size: .; j_call: TRBJ1-5; cdr3_nt: TGTGCCAGAAGCTTGGCGGACCCAAGGATCCATCAGCCCCAGCATTTT; cdr3_aa: CARSLADPRIHQPQHF
d_call: .; v_call: TRBV7-9; clone_size: .; j_call: TRBJ2-7; cdr3_nt: TGTGCCAGCAGCTTAGTTACCTACGAGCAGTACTTC; cdr3_aa: CASSLVTYEQYF
d_call: TRBD1; v_call: TRBV6-5; clone_size: .; j_call: TRBJ1-3; cdr3_nt: TGTGCCAGCAGCCGGGACAGAGGCTTTGGAAACACCATATATTTT; cdr3_aa: CASSRDRGFGNTIYF
d_call: .; v_call: TRBV6-6; clone_size: .; j_call: TRBJ1-1; cdr3_nt: TGTGCCAGCAGCCCCGGGACGGTGAACACTGAAGCTTTCTTT; cdr3_aa: CASSPGTVNTEAFF
d_call: TRBD1; v_call: TRBV27; clone_size: .; j_call: TRBJ1-2; cdr3_nt: TGTGCCAGCAGTTTCGCCCCTGGGGACAGGCGTTACACCTTC; cdr3_aa: CASSFAPGDRRYTF
d_call: .; v_call: TRBV2; clone_size: .; j_call: TRBJ2-6; cdr3_nt: TGTGCCAGCAGTGACAGGGGAAGGACTGGGGCCAACGTCCTGACTTTC; cdr3_aa: CASSDRGRTGANVLTF
d_call: .; v_call: TRBV5-5; clone_size: few; j_call: TRBJ1-1; cdr3_nt: TGTGCCAGCAGCCTATCACGGACCACTGAAGCTTTCTTT; cdr3_aa: CASSLSRTTEAFF
d_call: TRBD1; v_call: TRBV30; clone_size: .; j_call: TRBJ1-5; cdr3_nt: TGTGCCTGGAGTGTACAGGGGAGAGGCAATCAGCCCCAGCATTTT; cdr3_aa: CAWSVQGRGNQPQHF
d_call: .; v_call: TRBV6-6; clone_size: .; j_call: TRBJ1-4; cdr3_nt: TGTGCCAGCAGTTACAAAACAACTAATGAAAAACTGTTTTTT; cdr3_aa: CASSYKTTNEKLFF
d_call: TRBD2; v_call: TRBV5-1; clone_size: .; j_call: TRBJ2-7; cdr3_nt: TGCGCCAGCAGCTTTCGGACTAGCTCCCGCTACGAGCAGTACTTC; cdr3_aa: CASSFRTSSRYEQYF
d_call: TRBD2; v_call: TRBV5-1; clone_size: once; j_call: TRBJ2-7; cdr3_nt: TGCGCCAGCAAAGGACTAGCGGGAGCGTGGGATTCCTACGAGCAGTACTTC; cdr3_aa: CASKGLAGAWDSYEQYF
d_call: TRBD1; v_call: TRBV5-6; clone_size: few; j_call: TRBJ1-2; cdr3_nt: TGTGCCAGCAGCTCGGGGACAGTCAACTATGGCTACACCTTC; cdr3_aa: CASSSGTVNYGYTF
d_call: .; v_call: TRBV6-6; clone_size: .; j_call: TRBJ1-1; cdr3_nt: TGTGCCAGCAGTTACGAGGGTGGTGTTCGGAACACTGAAGCTTTCTTT; cdr3_aa: CASSYEGGVRNTEAFF
d_call: .; v_call: TRBV11-2; clone_size: once; j_call: TRBJ1-1; cdr3_nt: TGTGCCAGCAGCAGGGGCCCCAATGGAGCTTTCTTT; cdr3_aa: CASSRGPNGAFF
d_call: .; v_call: TRBV5-6; clone_size: .; j_call: TRBJ2-7; cdr3_nt: TGTGCCAGCAGCTTGGTAGGACGGTCATCCTACGAGCAGTACTTC; cdr3_aa: CASSLVGRSSYEQYF
d_call: .; v_call: TRBV7-2; clone_size: .; j_call: TRBJ2-1; cdr3_nt: TGTGCCAGCAGCCCCCCAGGGTCCCTTATCCCTTACAATGAGCAGTTCTTC; cdr3_aa: CASSPPGSLIPYNEQFF